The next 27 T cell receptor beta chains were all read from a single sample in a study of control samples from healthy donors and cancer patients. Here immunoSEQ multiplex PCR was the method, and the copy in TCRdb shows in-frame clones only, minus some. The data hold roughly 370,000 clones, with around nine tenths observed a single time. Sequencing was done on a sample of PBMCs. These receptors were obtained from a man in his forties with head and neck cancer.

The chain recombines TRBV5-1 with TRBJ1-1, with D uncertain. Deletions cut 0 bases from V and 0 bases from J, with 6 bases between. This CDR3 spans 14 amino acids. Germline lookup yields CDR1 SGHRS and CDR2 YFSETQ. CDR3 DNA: TGCGCCAGCAGCTTGGGAGTTATGAACACTGAAGCTTTCTTT. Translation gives CASSLGVMNTEAFF.

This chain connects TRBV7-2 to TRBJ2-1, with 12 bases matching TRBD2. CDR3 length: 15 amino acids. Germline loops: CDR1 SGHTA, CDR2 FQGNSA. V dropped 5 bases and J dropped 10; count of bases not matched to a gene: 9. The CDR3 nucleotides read TGTGCCAGCAGCAAGGGACTAGCGGGTTTGAGGGAGCAGTTCTTC. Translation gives CASSKGLAGLREQFF.

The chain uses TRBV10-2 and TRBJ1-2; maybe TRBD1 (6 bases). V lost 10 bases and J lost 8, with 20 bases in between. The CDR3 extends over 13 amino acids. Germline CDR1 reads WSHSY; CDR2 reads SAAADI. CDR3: CATFEITGTGYTF. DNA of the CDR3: TGCGCCACCTTCGAAATTACAGGGACCGGCTACACCTTC.

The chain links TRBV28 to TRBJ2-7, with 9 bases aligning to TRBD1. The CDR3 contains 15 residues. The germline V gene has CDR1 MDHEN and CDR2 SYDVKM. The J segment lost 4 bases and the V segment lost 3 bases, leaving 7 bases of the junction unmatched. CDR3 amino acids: CASSFPGTGWYEQYF. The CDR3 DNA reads TGTGCCAGCAGTTTCCCCGGGACAGGGTGGTACGAGCAGTACTTC.

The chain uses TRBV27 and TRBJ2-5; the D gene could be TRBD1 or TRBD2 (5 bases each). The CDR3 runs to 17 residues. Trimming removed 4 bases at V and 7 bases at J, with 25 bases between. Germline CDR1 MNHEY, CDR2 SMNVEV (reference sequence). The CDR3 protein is CASSSTGRGGPRATQYF. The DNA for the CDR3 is TGTGCCAGCAGTTCCACGGGGCGAGGCGGGCCCCGTGCGACCCAGTACTTC.

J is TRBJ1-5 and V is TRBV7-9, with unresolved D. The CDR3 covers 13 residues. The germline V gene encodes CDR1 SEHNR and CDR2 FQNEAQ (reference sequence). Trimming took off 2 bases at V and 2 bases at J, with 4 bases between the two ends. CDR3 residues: CASSLMGNQPQHF. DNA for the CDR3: TGTGCCAGCAGCTTAATGGGCAATCAGCCCCAGCATTTT.

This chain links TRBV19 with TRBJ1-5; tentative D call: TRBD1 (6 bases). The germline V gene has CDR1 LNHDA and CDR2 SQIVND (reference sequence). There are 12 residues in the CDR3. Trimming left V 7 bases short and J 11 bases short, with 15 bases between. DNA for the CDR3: TGTGCCAGTAAACAGGGCGGGGATTCCCAGCATTTT. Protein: CASKQGGDSQHF.

Here the CDR3 DNA reads TGTGCCACCAGCAGAGGGACTAGCGGATACAATGAGCAGTTCTTC. Protein sequence: CATSRGTSGYNEQFF. The gene calls are TRBV15 and TRBJ2-1, with 10 nucleotides matching TRBD2. CDR1 and CDR2 from the germline V gene are LNHNV and YYDKDF (reference sequence). The CDR3 loop spans 15 amino acids. The trim removed 1 base at V and 4 bases at J, leaving 1 base unmatched. The variable domain in full, completed from reference TRBV15 and TRBJ2-1, reads DAMVIQNPRYQVTQFGKPVTLSCSQTLNHNVMYWYQQKSSQAPKLLFHYYDKDFNNEADTPDNFQSRRPNTSFCFLDIRSPGLGDTAMYLCATSRGTSGYNEQFFGPGTRLTVL.

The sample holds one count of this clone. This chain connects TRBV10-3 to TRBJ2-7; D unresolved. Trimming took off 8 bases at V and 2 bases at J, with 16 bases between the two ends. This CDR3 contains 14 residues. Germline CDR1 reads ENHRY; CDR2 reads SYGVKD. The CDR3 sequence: CAISDGSFTYEQYF. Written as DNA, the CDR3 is TGTGCCATCTCAGACGGATCCTTTACCTACGAGCAGTACTTC.

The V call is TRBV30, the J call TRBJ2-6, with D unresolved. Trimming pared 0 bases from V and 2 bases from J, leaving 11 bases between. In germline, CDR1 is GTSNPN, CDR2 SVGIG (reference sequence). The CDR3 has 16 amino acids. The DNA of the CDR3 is TGTGCCTGGAGTGTAGCCAGGCTGACTGGGGCCAACGTCCTGACTTTC. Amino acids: CAWSVARLTGANVLTF.

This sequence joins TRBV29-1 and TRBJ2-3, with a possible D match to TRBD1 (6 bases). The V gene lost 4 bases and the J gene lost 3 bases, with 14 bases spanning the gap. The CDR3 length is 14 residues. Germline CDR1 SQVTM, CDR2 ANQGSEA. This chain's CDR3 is CSVVGTSSTDTQYF. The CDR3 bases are TGCAGCGTTGTGGGGACAAGTAGTACAGATACGCAGTATTTT.

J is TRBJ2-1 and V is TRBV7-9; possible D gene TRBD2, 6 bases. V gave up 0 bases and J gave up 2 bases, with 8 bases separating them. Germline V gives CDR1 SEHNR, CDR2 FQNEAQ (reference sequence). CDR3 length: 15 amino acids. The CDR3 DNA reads TGTGCCAGCAGCTTAGCGGGAGGCGCCTACAATGAGCAGTTCTTC. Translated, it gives CASSLAGGAYNEQFF.

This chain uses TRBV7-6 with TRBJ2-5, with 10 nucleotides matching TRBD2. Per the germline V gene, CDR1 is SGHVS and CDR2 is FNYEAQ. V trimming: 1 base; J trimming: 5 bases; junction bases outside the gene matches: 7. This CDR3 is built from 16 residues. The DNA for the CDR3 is TGTGCCAGCAGCTTAGGAGCGGGGGGGAAGGAGGAGACCCAGTACTTC. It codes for CASSLGAGGKEETQYF.

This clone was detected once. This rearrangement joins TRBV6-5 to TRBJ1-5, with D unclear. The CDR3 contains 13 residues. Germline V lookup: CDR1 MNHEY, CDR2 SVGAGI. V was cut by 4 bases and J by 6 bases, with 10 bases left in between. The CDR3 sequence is CASSSFNGQPQHF. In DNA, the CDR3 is TGTGCCAGCAGTTCCTTTAATGGTCAGCCCCAGCATTTT.

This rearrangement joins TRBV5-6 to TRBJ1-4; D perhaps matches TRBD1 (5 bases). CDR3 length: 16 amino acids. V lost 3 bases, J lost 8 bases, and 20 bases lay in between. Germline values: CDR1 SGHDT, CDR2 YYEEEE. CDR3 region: CASSSLTAGDPEKLFF. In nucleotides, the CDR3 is TGTGCCAGCAGCTCCCTCACCGCGGGGGACCCGGAAAAACTGTTTTTT.

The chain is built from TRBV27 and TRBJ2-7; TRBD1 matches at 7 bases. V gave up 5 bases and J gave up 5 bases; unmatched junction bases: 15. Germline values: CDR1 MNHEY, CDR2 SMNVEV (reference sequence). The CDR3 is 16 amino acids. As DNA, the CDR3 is TGTGCCAGCAGTATAAGGCCTCGGGACAGTCTCGACGAGCAGTACTTC. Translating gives CASSIRPRDSLDEQYF.

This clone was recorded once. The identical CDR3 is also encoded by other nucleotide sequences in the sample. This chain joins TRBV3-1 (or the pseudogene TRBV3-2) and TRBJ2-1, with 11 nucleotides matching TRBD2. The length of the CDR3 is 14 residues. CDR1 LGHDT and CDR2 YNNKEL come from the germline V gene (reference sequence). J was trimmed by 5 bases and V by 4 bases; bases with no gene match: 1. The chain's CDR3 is CASSPTSGDNEQFF. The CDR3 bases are TGTGCCAGCAGCCCGACTAGCGGGGACAATGAGCAGTTCTTC.

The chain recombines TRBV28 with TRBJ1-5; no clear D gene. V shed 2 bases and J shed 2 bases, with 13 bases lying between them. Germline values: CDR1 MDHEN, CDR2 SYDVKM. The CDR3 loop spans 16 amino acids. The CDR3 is CASSLKTPGGNQPQHF. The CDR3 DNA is TGTGCCAGCAGTTTAAAGACACCTGGGGGCAATCAGCCCCAGCATTTT.

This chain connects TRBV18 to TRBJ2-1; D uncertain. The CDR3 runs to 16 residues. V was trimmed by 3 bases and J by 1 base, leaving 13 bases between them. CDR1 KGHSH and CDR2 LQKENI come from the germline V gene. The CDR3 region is CASSPLLTGSYNEQFF. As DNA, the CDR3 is TGTGCCAGCTCACCCCTCCTGACCGGGTCCTACAATGAGCAGTTCTTC.

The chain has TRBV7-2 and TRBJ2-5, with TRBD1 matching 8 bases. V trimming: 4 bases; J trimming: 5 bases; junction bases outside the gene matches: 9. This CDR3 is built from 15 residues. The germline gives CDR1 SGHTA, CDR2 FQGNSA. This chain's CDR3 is CASSYPRGQGETQYF. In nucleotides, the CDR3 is TGTGCCAGCAGCTACCCCAGGGGGCAGGGGGAGACCCAGTACTTC.

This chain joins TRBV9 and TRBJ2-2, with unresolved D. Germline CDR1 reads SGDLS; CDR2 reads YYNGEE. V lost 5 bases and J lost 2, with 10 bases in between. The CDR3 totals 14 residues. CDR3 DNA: TGTGCCAGCAGTCCCGGACCTAACACCGGGGAGCTGTTTTTT. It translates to CASSPGPNTGELFF.

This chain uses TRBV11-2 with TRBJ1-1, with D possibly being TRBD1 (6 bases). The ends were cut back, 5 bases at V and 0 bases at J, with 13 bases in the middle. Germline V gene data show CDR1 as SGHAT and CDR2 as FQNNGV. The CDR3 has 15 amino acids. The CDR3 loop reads CASSTQQGMNTEAFF. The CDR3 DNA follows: TGTGCCAGCAGCACGCAGCAGGGGATGAACACTGAAGCTTTCTTT.

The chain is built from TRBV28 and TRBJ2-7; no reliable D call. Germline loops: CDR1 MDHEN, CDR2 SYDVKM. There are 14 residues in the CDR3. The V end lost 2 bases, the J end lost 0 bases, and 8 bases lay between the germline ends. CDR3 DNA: TGTGCCAGCAGTTTAAGGTTAGACTCCTACGAGCAGTACTTC. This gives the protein CASSLRLDSYEQYF.

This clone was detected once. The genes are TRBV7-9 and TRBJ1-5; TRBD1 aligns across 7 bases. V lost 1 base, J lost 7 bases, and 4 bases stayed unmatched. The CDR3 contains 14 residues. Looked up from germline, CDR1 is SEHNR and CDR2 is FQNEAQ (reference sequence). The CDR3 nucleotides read TGTGCCAGCAGCTTAGAGGGCAGGGGGCAGCCCCAGCATTTT. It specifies CASSLEGRGQPQHF.

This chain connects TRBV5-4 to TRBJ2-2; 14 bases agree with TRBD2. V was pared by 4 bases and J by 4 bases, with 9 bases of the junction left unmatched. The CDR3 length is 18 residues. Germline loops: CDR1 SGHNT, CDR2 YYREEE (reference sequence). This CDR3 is CASSPGTSGRGSTGELFF. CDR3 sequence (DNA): TGTGCCAGCAGCCCCGGGACTAGCGGGAGAGGTTCCACCGGGGAGCTGTTTTTT.

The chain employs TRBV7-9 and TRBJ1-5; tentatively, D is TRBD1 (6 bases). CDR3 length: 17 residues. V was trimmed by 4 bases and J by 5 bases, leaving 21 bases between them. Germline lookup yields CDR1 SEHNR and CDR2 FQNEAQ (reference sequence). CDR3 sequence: CASSSFTGPYDDQPQHF. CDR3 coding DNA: TGTGCCAGCAGCTCGTTTACAGGGCCCTACGACGATCAGCCCCAGCATTTT.

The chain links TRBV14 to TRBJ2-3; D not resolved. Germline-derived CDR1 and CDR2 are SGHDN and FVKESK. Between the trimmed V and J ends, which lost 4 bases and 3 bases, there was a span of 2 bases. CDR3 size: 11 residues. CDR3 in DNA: TGTGCCAGCAGCCTTACAGATACGCAGTATTTT. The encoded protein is CASSLTDTQYF.